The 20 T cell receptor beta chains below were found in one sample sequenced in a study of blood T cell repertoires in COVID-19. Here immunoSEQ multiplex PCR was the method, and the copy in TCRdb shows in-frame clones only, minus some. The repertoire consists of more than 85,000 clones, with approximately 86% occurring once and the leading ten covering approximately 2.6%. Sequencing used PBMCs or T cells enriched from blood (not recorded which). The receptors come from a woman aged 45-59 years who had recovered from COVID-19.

CDR3 in DNA: TGTGCCATCAGTGTCGCGGGGGGAAGGGAGACCCAGTACTTC. It specifies CAISVAGGRETQYF. The chain is built from TRBV10-3 and TRBJ2-5; 8 bases match TRBD2. Trimming removed 4 bases from V and 5 bases from J; junction bases left unmatched: 6. Germline CDR1 reads ENHRY; CDR2 reads SYGVKD. This CDR3 is 14 amino acids long.

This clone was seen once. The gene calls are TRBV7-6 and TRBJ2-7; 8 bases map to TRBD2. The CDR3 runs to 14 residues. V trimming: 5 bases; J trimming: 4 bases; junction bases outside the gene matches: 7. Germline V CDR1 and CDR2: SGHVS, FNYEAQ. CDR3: CASSPSGGGYEQYF. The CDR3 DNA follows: TGTGCCAGCAGCCCAAGCGGGGGAGGGTACGAGCAGTACTTC.

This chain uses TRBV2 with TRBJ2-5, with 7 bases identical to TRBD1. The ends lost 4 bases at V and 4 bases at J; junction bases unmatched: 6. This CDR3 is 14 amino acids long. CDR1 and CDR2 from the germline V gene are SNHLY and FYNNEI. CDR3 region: CASSADRSGETQYF. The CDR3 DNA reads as TGTGCCAGCAGTGCGGACAGGAGTGGAGAGACCCAGTACTTC.

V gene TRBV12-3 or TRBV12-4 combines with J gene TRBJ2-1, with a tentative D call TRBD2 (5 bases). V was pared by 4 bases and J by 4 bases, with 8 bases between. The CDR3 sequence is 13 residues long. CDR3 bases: TGTGCCAGCAGTTCGGGGTATTACAATGAGCAGTTCTTC. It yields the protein CASSSGYYNEQFF.

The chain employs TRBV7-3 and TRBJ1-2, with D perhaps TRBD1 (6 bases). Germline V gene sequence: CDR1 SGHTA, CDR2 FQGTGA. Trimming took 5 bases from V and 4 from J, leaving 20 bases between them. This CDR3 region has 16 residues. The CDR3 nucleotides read TGTGCCAGCAGCCCCCAGGGCGGGGGGCAGATCTATGGCTACACCTTC. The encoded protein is CASSPQGGGQIYGYTF.

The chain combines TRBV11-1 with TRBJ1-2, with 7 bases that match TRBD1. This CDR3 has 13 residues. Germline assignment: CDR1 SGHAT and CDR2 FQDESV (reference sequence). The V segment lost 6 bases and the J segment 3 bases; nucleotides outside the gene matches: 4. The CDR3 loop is CASSYGTDYGYTF. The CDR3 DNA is TGTGCCAGCAGTTACGGGACAGACTATGGCTACACCTTC. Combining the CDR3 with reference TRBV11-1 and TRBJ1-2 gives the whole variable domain EAEVAQSPRYKITEKSQAVAFWCDPISGHATLYWYRQILGQGPELLVQFQDESVVDDSQLPKDRFSAERLKGVDSTLKIQPAELGDSAMYLCASSYGTDYGYTFGSGTRLTVV.

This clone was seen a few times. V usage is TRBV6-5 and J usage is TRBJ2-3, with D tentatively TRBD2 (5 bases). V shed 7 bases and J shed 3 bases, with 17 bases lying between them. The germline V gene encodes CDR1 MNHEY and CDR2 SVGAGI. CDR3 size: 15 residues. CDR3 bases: TGTGCCAGCATTGGCACTACTAGATTGACAGATACGCAGTATTTT. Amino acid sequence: CASIGTTRLTDTQYF.

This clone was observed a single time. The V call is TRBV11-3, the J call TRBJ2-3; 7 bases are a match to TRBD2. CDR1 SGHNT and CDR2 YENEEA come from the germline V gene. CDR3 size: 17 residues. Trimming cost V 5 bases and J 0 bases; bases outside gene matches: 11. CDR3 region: CASSPRTTGGSTDTQYF. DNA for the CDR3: TGTGCCAGCAGCCCACGTACCACCGGGGGGAGCACAGATACGCAGTATTTT.

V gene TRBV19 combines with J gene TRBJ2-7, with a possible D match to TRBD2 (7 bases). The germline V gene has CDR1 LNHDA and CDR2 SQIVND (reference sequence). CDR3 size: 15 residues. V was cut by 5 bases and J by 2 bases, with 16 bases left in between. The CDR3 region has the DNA TGTGCCAGTAGTCGAGAGGGGGGGGGTGCCTACGAGCAGTACTTC. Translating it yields CASSREGGGAYEQYF.

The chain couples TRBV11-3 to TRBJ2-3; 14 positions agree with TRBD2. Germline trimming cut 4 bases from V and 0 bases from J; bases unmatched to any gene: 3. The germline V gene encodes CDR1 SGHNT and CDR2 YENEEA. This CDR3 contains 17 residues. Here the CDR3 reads CASSSGLAGASTDTQYF. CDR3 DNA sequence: TGTGCCAGCAGCTCGGGACTAGCGGGGGCTAGCACAGATACGCAGTATTTT.

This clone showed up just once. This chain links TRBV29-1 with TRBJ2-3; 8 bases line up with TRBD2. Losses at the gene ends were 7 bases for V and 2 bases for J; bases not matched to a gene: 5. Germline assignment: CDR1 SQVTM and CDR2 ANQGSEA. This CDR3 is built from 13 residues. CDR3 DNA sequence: TGCAGCGGAGGCGGGAGGCTCACAGATACGCAGTATTTT. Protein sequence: CSGGGRLTDTQYF.

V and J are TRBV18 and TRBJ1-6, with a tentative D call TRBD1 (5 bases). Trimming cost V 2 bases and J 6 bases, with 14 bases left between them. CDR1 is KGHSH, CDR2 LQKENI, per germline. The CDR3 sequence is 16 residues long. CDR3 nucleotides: TGTGCCAGCTCACCATCTATAAGCGGGGGTAATTCACCCCTCCACTTT. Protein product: CASSPSISGGNSPLHF.

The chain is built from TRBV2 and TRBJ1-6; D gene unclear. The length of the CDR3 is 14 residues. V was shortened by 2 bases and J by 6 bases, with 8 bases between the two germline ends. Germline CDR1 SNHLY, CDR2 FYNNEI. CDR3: CASSERVPNSPLHF. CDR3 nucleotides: TGTGCCAGCAGTGAACGGGTCCCTAATTCACCCCTCCACTTT.

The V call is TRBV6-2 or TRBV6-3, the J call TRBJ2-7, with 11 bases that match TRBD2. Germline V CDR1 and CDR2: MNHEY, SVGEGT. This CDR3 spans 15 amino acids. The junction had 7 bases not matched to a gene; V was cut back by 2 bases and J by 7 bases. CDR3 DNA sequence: TGTGCCAGCAGTTACGTAGCGGGAGGGGCCCGGGAGCAGTACTTC. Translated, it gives CASSYVAGGAREQYF.

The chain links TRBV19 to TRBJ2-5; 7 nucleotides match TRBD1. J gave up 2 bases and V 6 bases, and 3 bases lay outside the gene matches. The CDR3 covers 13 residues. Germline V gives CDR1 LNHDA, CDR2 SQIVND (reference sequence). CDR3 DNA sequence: TGTGCCAGTAGCCCGGGACAGCAAGAGACCCAGTACTTC. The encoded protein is CASSPGQQETQYF.

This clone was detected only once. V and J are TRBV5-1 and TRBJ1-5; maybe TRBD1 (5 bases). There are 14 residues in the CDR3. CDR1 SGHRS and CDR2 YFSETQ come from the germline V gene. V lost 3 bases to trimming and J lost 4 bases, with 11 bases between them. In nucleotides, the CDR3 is TGCGCCAGCAGCTCCGGACACTCTAATCAGCCCCAGCATTTT. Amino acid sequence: CASSSGHSNQPQHF.

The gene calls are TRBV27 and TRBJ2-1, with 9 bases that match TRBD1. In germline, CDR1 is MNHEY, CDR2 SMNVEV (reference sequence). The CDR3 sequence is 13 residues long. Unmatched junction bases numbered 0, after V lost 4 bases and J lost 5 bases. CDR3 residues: CASSWDRDNEQFF. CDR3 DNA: TGTGCCAGCAGTTGGGACAGGGACAATGAGCAGTTCTTC.

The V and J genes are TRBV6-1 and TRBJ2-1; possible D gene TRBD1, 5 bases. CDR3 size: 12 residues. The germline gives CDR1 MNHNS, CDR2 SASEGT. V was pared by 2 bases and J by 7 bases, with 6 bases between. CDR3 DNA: TGTGCCAGCAGTGAACAGGGAAATGAGCAGTTCTTC. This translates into CASSEQGNEQFF.

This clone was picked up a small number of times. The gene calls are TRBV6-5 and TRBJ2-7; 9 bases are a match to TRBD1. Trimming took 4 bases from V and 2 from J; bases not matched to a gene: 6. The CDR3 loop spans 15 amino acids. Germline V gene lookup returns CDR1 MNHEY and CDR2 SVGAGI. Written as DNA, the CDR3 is TGTGCCAGCAGTTCACGTCGGGACAGGGCCTACGAGCAGTACTTC. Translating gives CASSSRRDRAYEQYF.

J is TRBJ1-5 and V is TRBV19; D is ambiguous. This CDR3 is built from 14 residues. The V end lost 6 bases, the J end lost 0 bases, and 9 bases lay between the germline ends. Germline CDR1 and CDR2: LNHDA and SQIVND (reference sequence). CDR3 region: CASSPTDSNQPQHF. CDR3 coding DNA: TGTGCCAGTAGCCCGACTGATAGCAATCAGCCCCAGCATTTT. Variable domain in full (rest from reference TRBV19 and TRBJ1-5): DGGITQSPKYLFRKEGQNVTLSCEQNLNHDAMYWYRQDPGQGLRLIYYSQIVNDFQKGDIAEGYSVSREKKESFPLTVTSAQKNPTAFYLCASSPTDSNQPQHFGDGTRLSIL.